This T cell receptor (beta chain) derives from a study of blood T cell repertoires in COVID-19. Study at large: The United States, Italy and Spain supplied acute and convalescent COVID-19 samples. PBMCs, B-cell-depleted T cells, or T cells were the source of the cDNA or gDNA that made up the material.

Authors' methods: Nucleated cell number was recorded as an estimate derived from reference gene primer amplification. Assay: immunoSEQ multiplex PCR; the TCRdb copy retains only in-frame clones and omits some. D and trimming come from the DNA, and the V and J calls and clone size come from that table. The sample includes 250,000 to 350,000 clones, around nine tenths of them seen just once. Germline lookup yields CDR1 WSHSY and CDR2 SAAADI. The V and J ends lost 4 bases and 4 bases, in that order; junction bases with no gene match: 3. The CDR3 loop spans 14 amino acids. This chain joins TRBV10-2 and TRBJ2-7, with TRBD2 matching 11 bases. What was sequenced was peripheral blood. This receptor was taken from a woman aged 60-70 years with acute or convalescent COVID-19. CDR3 amino acids: CASSGLAGLYEQYF. CDR3 nucleotides: TGCGCCAGCAGTGGACTAGCGGGATTGTACGAGCAGTACTTC.